This TCR beta chain was documented in a study of blood T cell repertoires in COVID-19. Assay: immunoSEQ multiplex PCR; the TCRdb copy retains only in-frame clones and omits some. Among about 45,000 clones, approximately 80% were seen once, and the ten largest hold under 20%. The CDR3 is made up of 20 amino acids. Germline V gene data show CDR1 as SGHRS and CDR2 as YFSETQ. V was clipped by 2 bases and J by 1 base, with 27 bases between them. This clone was detected only once. Source material: peripheral blood. The clonotype comes from a man aged 70 or older with acute or convalescent COVID-19. V is TRBV5-1 and J is TRBJ2-5, with D tentatively TRBD2 (7 bases). The CDR3 coding sequence is TGCGCCAGCAGCTTACCAAATAATCTCGGAGCCCGGGGGGCCCAAGAGACCCAGTACTTC. It is translated as CASSLPNNLGARGAQETQYF.